This TCR beta chain comes out of a study of blood T cell repertoires in COVID-19. On the study more broadly: The study drew acute and convalescent COVID-19 samples from the United States, Italy and Spain.

This table comes from immunoSEQ multiplex PCR, and its TCRdb copy is limited to in-frame clones, with some not included. Of under 200,000 clones in the sample, 86% were seen once. The CDR3 is 13 amino acids. Germline CDR1 is MNHEY and CDR2 is SMNVEV (reference sequence). Trimming took 5 bases from V and 1 from J, leaving 9 bases between them. The genes are TRBV27 and TRBJ2-7, with D maybe TRBD2 (5 bases). The sample taken for sequencing was peripheral blood. The source of this sequence is a man in his fifties or sixties with active or convalescent COVID-19. Here the CDR3 DNA reads TGTGCCAGCAGTGAGGGTCTATCCTACGAGCAGTACTTC. Protein product: CASSEGLSYEQYF.